The source of this T cell receptor (beta chain) is a study of T cells in Graves' hyperthyroidism and ophthalmopathy. This clonotype was picked up many times. The target antigen is unknown. RNA transcripts yielded amplified TCR beta CDR3 regions. The study used the HTBI primer set for a first-round RT-PCR of the TCR CDR3. TCRdb analysed the multiplex PCR reads with MiXCR anew, one entry per CDR3 protein. The data contain more than 550,000 distinct CDR3 sequences, nearly 45% of them singletons. Reasons for excluding patients were uncontrolled infection, other autoimmune disease, pregnancy or lactation. Whole-study results and caveats: For ophthalmopathy, model prediction preceded onset by a median about 6.4 months. From stable hyperthyroidism, ophthalmopathy was separated by a 13 V-J model. Researchers found most expanded thyroid clonotypes above 0.001 in blood as well.

The receptor was derived from an adult man with Graves' disease, either hyperthyroidism or ophthalmopathy (not recorded which). What was sequenced was peripheral blood or thyroid tissue (not recorded which).

The CDR3 loop is CASSSEYLSEQYF. The DNA for the CDR3 is TGCGCCAGCAGCTCTGAATATCTTAGCGAGCAGTACTTC. The V and J genes are TRBV5-1 and TRBJ2-7, with D unresolved. The V end lost 3 bases, the J end lost 6 bases, and 13 bases lay between the germline ends. This CDR3 is built from 13 residues. Germline CDR1 SGHRS, CDR2 YFSETQ.